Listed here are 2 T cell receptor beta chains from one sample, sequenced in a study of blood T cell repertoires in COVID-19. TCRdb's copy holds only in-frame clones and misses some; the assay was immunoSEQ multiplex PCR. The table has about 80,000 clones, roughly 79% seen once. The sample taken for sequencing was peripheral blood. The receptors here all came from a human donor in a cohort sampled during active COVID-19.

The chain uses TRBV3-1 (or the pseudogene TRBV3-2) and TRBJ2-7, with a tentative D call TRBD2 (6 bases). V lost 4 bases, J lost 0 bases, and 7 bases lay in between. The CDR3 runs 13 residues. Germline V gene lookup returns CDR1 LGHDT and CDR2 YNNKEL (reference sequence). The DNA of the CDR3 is TGTGCCAGCAGCCGGGAGGTCTCCTACGAGCAGTACTTC. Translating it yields CASSREVSYEQYF.

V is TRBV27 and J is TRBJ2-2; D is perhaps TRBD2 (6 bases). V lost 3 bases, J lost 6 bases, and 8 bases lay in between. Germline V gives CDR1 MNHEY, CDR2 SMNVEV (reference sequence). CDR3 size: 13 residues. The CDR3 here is CASSFGGAGELFF. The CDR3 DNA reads TGTGCCAGCAGTTTTGGCGGGGCCGGGGAGCTGTTTTTT.